This T cell receptor beta chain was found in a study of cytomegalovirus exposure and HLA in healthy donors. The PCR ran on 60 Vbeta and 13 Jbeta primers. Sequencing used immunoSEQ multiplex PCR; TCRdb keeps in-frame clones, though not all of them. The sample has around 130,000 clones, about 81% seen once. The sequence derives from a woman between 40 and 50 years old in good health and CMV-seropositive. The specimen was PBMCs.

CDR3 DNA: TGTGCCAGCAGGTTTACCGGACAGGACACTGAAGCTTTCTTT. Protein: CASRFTGQDTEAFF. The chain uses TRBV28 and TRBJ1-1; 7 nucleotides agree with TRBD1. Germline CDR1 MDHEN, CDR2 SYDVKM. Trimming cost V 6 bases and J 3 bases; bases outside gene matches: 7. The CDR3 spans 14 residues.